A selection of T cell receptor beta chains follows, all from one sample in a study of beta chain features in type 1 diabetes. TCRdb keeps only in-frame clones here, not all; method: immunoSEQ multiplex PCR. The sample lists 300,000 to 450,000 clones, approximately 12% occurring once. Sequenced: naive CD4+ T cells from blood. The receptors here all came from a man in his late teens or twenties in good health. Each CDR3 is given without its conserved first and last residue. Fields, in order: V gene, J gene, CDR3 protein.

v_call: TRBV18; j_call: TRBJ2-3; cdr3_aa: ASSPGTGGRDTQY
v_call: TRBV18; j_call: TRBJ1-1; cdr3_aa: ASSPQPNTEAF
v_call: TRBV7-8; j_call: TRBJ2-3; cdr3_aa: ATNQARTSVDTQY
v_call: TRBV9; j_call: TRBJ1-5; cdr3_aa: ASSVGEDQPQH
v_call: TRBV30; j_call: TRBJ2-2; cdr3_aa: AWTNAAGGQITGELF
v_call: TRBV30; j_call: TRBJ2-1; cdr3_aa: AWRAGVTHNEQF
v_call: TRBV29-1; j_call: TRBJ1-3; cdr3_aa: SVTGQSDSGNTIY
v_call: TRBV7-9; j_call: TRBJ2-5; cdr3_aa: ASSLVSGTGGTETQY
v_call: TRBV7-2; j_call: TRBJ2-5; cdr3_aa: ASSPYQETQY
v_call: TRBV7-9; j_call: TRBJ1-1; cdr3_aa: ASSRDRYMNTEAF
v_call: TRBV7-3; j_call: TRBJ2-2; cdr3_aa: ASSLPSGELF
v_call: TRBV27; j_call: TRBJ1-2; cdr3_aa: ASSSDTTGYGYT
v_call: TRBV18; j_call: TRBJ2-1; cdr3_aa: ASSLGQADEQF
v_call: TRBV5-4; j_call: TRBJ1-2; cdr3_aa: ASSSGTGGGSYT
v_call: TRBV5-1; j_call: TRBJ1-2; cdr3_aa: ASRDRGRFPNYGYT
v_call: TRBV11-1; j_call: TRBJ1-1; cdr3_aa: ASSLGEETEAF
v_call: TRBV6-6; j_call: TRBJ2-5; cdr3_aa: ASSQRWETQY
v_call: TRBV28; j_call: TRBJ2-7; cdr3_aa: ASSLGQRGYEQY
v_call: TRBV4-3; j_call: TRBJ2-4; cdr3_aa: ASSPYRGGAKNIQY
v_call: TRBV4-2; j_call: TRBJ1-5; cdr3_aa: ATSGGSNQPQH
v_call: TRBV4-3; j_call: TRBJ2-6; cdr3_aa: ASSPGTAGANVLT
v_call: TRBV7-9; j_call: -; cdr3_aa: ASNERQGASEQY
v_call: TRBV9; j_call: TRBJ2-1; cdr3_aa: ASSVEARGHIDEQF
v_call: TRBV9; j_call: TRBJ1-2; cdr3_aa: ASSVSHTNYGHT
v_call: TRBV6-1; j_call: TRBJ2-7; cdr3_aa: ASSEWDRGSSYEQY
v_call: TRBV6-5; j_call: TRBJ1-1; cdr3_aa: ASSRARGNTEAF
v_call: TRBV28; j_call: TRBJ1-2; cdr3_aa: ASSLNRDYGYT
v_call: TRBV19; j_call: TRBJ1-2; cdr3_aa: ASSPATGARYT
v_call: TRBV7-9; j_call: TRBJ2-7; cdr3_aa: ASSLDGAAYEQY
v_call: TRBV28; j_call: TRBJ1-2; cdr3_aa: ASSLAGDYGYT